The entry below gives a single T cell receptor beta chain sequence along with its context. The table came from immunoSEQ multiplex PCR; TCRdb's copy has only in-frame clones and leaves some out. The sample carries more than 45,000 clones, approximately 90% recorded once. This sample is part of a study of control samples from healthy donors and cancer patients. The CDR3 length is 15 residues. V dropped 1 base and J dropped 0 bases, with 7 bases sitting between them. Germline V lookup: CDR1 LGHNA, CDR2 YNFKEQ. This sequence was found in a man in his thirties or forties with colorectal cancer. This chain connects TRBV4-2 to TRBJ1-5; no clear D. Material for sequencing was PBMCs. The CDR3 sequence: CASSQGTGSNQPQHF. CDR3 nucleotide sequence: TGTGCCAGCAGCCAAGGGACTGGTAGCAATCAGCCCCAGCATTTT.